The 12 T cell receptor beta chains given below trace back to one sample, sequenced in a study of blood T cells in healthy people across ages. The use of a sample-barcoded 5' primer and a J-beta primer mix characterized a second PCR of 7 to 11 cycles. Using its own MiXCR run on the 5' RACE reads, TCRdb lists one record per CDR3 protein. The table lists approximately 900,000 distinct CDR3 sequences, 25% to 35% of them singletons. Separately, the same data were catalogued under a study of T cells of mothers and their children.

The sequenced material came from blood. Receptor source: a woman aged 40 to 55 in good health.

The CDR3 nucleotides read TGTGCCAGCAGCTTGGAGAGACAAAGGGCAATGAACACTGAAGCTTTCTTT. This encodes CASSLERQRAMNTEAFF. V gene TRBV5-6 combines with J gene TRBJ1-1; D is unclear. The germline CDR1 and CDR2 sequences are SGHDT and YYEEEE. V lost 0 bases and J 0 bases, leaving 15 bases between the germline ends. CDR3 length: 17 amino acids. Full variable domain (remainder filled in from reference TRBV5-6 and TRBJ1-1): DAGVTQSPTHLIKTRGQQVTLRCSPKSGHDTVSWYQQALGQGPQFIFQYYEEEERQRGNFPDRFSGHQFPNYSSELNVNALLLGDSALYLCASSLERQRAMNTEAFFGQGTRLTVV.

The chain couples TRBV13 to TRBJ1-1, with D hard to call. Per the germline V gene, CDR1 is PRHDT and CDR2 is FYEKMQ (reference sequence). The V end lost 5 bases, the J end lost 4 bases, and 14 bases lay between the germline ends. The CDR3 is 14 residues long. The CDR3 here is CASSPTWEVTEAFF. CDR3 nucleotides: TGTGCCAGCAGCCCTACCTGGGAAGTCACTGAAGCTTTCTTT.

This clonotype has a count of ten or more. The chain recombines TRBV5-1 with TRBJ2-7, with TRBD1 identical over 7 bases. CDR1 and CDR2 (germline): SGHRS, YFSETQ. V lost 4 bases to trimming and J lost 5 bases; unmatched junction nucleotides: 6. The CDR3 consists of 13 residues. The CDR3 region is CASSPGTDNEQYF. CDR3 nucleotides: TGCGCCAGCAGCCCGGGGACAGACAACGAGCAGTACTTC.

The chain recombines TRBV27 with TRBJ1-5; D gene uncertain. Per the germline V gene, CDR1 is MNHEY and CDR2 is SMNVEV (reference sequence). V was shortened by 6 bases and J by 0 bases, with 9 bases between the two germline ends. The CDR3 extends over 14 amino acids. CDR3 DNA sequence: TGTGCCAGCAGCAGAGAAAATAGCAATCAGCCCCAGCATTTT. This encodes CASSRENSNQPQHF.

The chain combines TRBV28 with TRBJ1-1, with D perhaps TRBD1 (6 bases). Germline loops: CDR1 MDHEN, CDR2 SYDVKM. The V and J ends lost 8 bases and 3 bases respectively, with 13 bases between them. The CDR3 spans 13 residues. Here the CDR3 DNA reads TGTGCCAGCGCTTCCAGGGGTGACACTGAAGCTTTCTTT. Its protein is CASASRGDTEAFF. Drawing the rest from reference TRBV28 and TRBJ1-1, the complete variable domain is DVKVTQSSRYLVKRTGEKVFLECVQDMDHENMFWYRQDPGLGLRLIYFSYDVKMKEKGDIPEGYSVSREKKERFSLILESASTNQTSMYLCASASRGDTEAFFGQGTRLTVV.

This clonotype has only a few counts. The V and J genes are TRBV29-1 and TRBJ2-7, with 7 bases lining up with TRBD1. With 1 base clipped from V and 1 base from J, the junction kept 7 bases outside the gene matches. This CDR3 contains 15 residues. Germline lookup yields CDR1 SQVTM and CDR2 ANQGSEA. For the CDR3, the DNA is TGCAGCGTTGAAGTCCCGGGACAGATTTCCTACGAGCAGTACTTC. It yields the protein CSVEVPGQISYEQYF.

The CDR3 region is CASRLTGYEQYF. For the CDR3, the DNA is TGTGCCAGCAGATTAACAGGGTACGAGCAGTACTTC. The gene calls are TRBV2 and TRBJ2-7; TRBD1 might be the D (6 bases). Germline V lookup: CDR1 SNHLY, CDR2 FYNNEI. The CDR3 totals 12 residues. V gave up 6 bases and J gave up 4 bases, with 10 bases separating them. Supplemented by reference TRBV2 and TRBJ2-7, the full variable domain reads EPEVTQTPSHQVTQMGQEVILRCVPISNHLYFYWYRQILGQKVEFLVSFYNNEISEKSEIFDDQFSVERPDGSNFTLKIRSTKLEDSAMYFCASRLTGYEQYFGPGTRLTVT.

The chain uses TRBV29-1 and TRBJ1-4, with TRBD1 as a possible D gene (6 bases). Germline lookup yields CDR1 SQVTM and CDR2 ANQGSEA. This CDR3 is built from 14 residues. Trimming cost V 2 bases and J 7 bases, with 14 bases left between them. This CDR3 reads CSVELWGAGEKLFF. CDR3 sequence (DNA): TGCAGCGTTGAATTATGGGGGGCTGGTGAAAAACTGTTTTTT.

This chain joins TRBV5-1 and TRBJ2-2, with D possibly TRBD1 on 5 matching bases. The germline gives CDR1 SGHRS, CDR2 YFSETQ. CDR3 size: 15 residues. V dropped 0 bases and J dropped 5 bases, with 11 bases sitting between them. This CDR3 reads CASSLEPGWTGELFF. CDR3 DNA: TGCGCCAGCAGCTTGGAACCAGGGTGGACCGGGGAGCTGTTTTTT.

The genes are TRBV11-2 and TRBJ1-2; D possibly corresponds to TRBD1 (5 bases). Trimming left V 5 bases short and J 5 bases short, with 24 bases between. The CDR3 length is 17 residues. Germline CDR1 is SGHAT and CDR2 is FQNNGV. For the CDR3, the DNA is TGTGCCAGCAGCCCCAGCCAAGGAGACAGCGCAACTTATGGCTACACCTTC. Its protein is CASSPSQGDSATYGYTF. Filled out from reference TRBV11-2 and TRBJ1-2, the complete variable domain reads EAGVAQSPRYKIIEKRQSVAFWCNPISGHATLYWYQQILGQGPKLLIQFQNNGVVDDSQLPKDRFSAERLKGVDSTLKIQPAKLEDSAVYLCASSPSQGDSATYGYTFGSGTRLTVV.

The rearrangement uses TRBV7-6 and TRBJ1-2; 8 bases are shared with TRBD1. CDR1 and CDR2 (germline): SGHVS, FNYEAQ. Trimming at V came to 5 bases and at J to 8 bases, leaving 7 bases not matched to a gene. The CDR3 runs to 13 residues. CDR3 DNA: TGTGCCAGCAGCCCCCCAGGGGGCAGGGGCTACACCTTC. Translating gives CASSPPGGRGYTF.

The CDR3 is CASSHAGGTYEQYF. CDR3 nucleotide sequence: TGTGCCAGCAGCCATGCAGGGGGCACCTACGAGCAGTACTTC. The chain carries TRBV7-9 and TRBJ2-7; 8 nucleotides match TRBD1. Germline lookup yields CDR1 SEHNR and CDR2 FQNEAQ (reference sequence). The trim removed 5 bases at V and 2 bases at J, leaving 5 bases unmatched. This CDR3 has 14 amino acids. Full variable domain (rest looked up from reference TRBV7-9 and TRBJ2-7): DTGVSQNPRHKITKRGQNVTFRCDPISEHNRLYWYRQTLGQGPEFLTYFQNEAQLEKSRLLSDRFSAERPKGSFSTLEIQRTEQGDSAMYLCASSHAGGTYEQYFGPGTRLTVT.